The text below deals with one TCR beta chain. This clonotype has at least ten counts. No cognate antigen has been identified for it. Base qualities are not at hand, and no much larger clone is one base apart. The entry originates in a study of identical twins (dated by TCRdb to 2016 to 2018). Context from the whole study: To test whether fetal clonotypes persist, the study used deep sequencing on TCR alpha and beta repertoires from monozygotic twins, unrelated adults of various ages, and cord blood. To rule out contamination, replicate twin experiments were performed at different times with different library preparation protocols. What the authors observed across the whole study: Because the same donors could not be followed over many years, the conclusions relied on cross-sectional statistical analysis. Invariant T cells such as MAIT and iNKT could partly confound zero-insertion analyses, although diverse VJ usage argued against such confounding for most clonotypes. Fewer insertions were carried by abundant cord blood beta clonotypes; a weaker similar trend was observed in young adult naive repertoires, while no such trend was observed in memory repertoires. Out-of-frame TCR alpha sharing in monozygotic twins was systematically underestimated by recombination models, whereas sharing between unrelated individuals was in agreement with the recombination models. In beta out-of-frame sequences, excess twin sharing was weaker, because having fewer shared sequences lowered the signal-to-noise ratio. Compared with coincidental sharing between unrelated individuals, out-of-frame TCR alpha sequences shared between twins had an excess of sequences with low generation probability.

All donors were healthy Caucasians. Three pairs of female monozygotic twins, all aged roughly 18 to 29 years, were included in the twin cohort. Positive isolation kits from Invitrogen were used to isolate CD4+ and CD8+ T cell populations. The V end gives up 5 bases and the J end 8 bases, leaving 7 bases in the junction not matched to a gene. Counted from cysteine to phenylalanine, this CDR3 has 14 amino acids. Left in the record is the CDR3 DNA by itself, 42 bases read in frame from the first base. The method was 5' RACE. The sequencing machine was an Illumina HiSeq 2000. Template switching added a universal primer binding site, and the final cDNA carried a unique molecular identifier that allowed TCR cDNA molecules to be counted accurately. Specific primers in the conserved constant-segment region were used to synthesize first-strand cDNA for the TCR alpha and beta chains. To control for contamination, each cDNA library was double barcoded with a SMART-Mk sample barcode plus Illumina barcodes. TruSeq adapter sequences, together with Illumina sample barcodes, were added in two successive PCR steps. The TCR alpha and beta cDNA libraries were sequenced on the Illumina HiSeq platform using custom primers. Per the authors' processing: MiGEC was used to process raw reads and extract unique molecular identifiers, and MiXCR was used to find CDR3 positions. Recombination models were inferred per individual with the repgenHMM and IGoR tools using an EM algorithm. The analysis of shared clonotypes was done with the tcR package in R, with sharing normalized by the product of cloneset sizes. To study raw recombination free of thymic and clonal selection effects, out-of-frame nonproductive sequences were analyzed. TCRdb applied fastp at Q25 and MiXCR to the public reads, then kept only in-frame beta chains. Each CDR3 protein appears once, grouped with its most common genes and DNA. TCRdb's processing, not the authors' own work, is the source of the V and J calls. The sample table shows approximately 300,000 distinct CDR3 sequences, and more than 8% are seen once. Clones ranked in the top ten supply around 7.1% of the sample.

A further study also used this sample, focusing on yellow fever vaccine responses in identical twins. The second study reports: The T cell response to vaccination in identical twins was reported by the authors to appear partly convergent and partly personalized. Focusing on identical twins, the study followed the T cell clones that responded to the vaccine, and did so with precision.

The sequenced sample was CD8+ T cells sorted from blood. The origin of this receptor is a young woman in good health. The chain is encoded by TRBV12-3 or TRBV12-4 joined to TRBJ2-1; TRBD2 matches 9 bases in the middle. The DNA reads TGTGCCAGCAGTATCGGGACTAGCCACGATGAGCAGTTCTTC. This gives the protein CASSIGTSHDEQFF.